This paragraph reports one T cell receptor beta chain. Unique molecular identifiers were built into the TCRbeta library. Each CDR3 protein is one row after TCRdb ran MiXCR on the PCR reads. The data hold about 610,000 distinct CDR3 sequences, with 10% observed a single time. This sample is part of a study of T-cell reconstitution after alpha-beta-depleted transplantation in children. The CDR3 covers 13 residues. Trimming removed 3 bases from V and 5 bases from J, with 9 bases in between. Germline values: CDR1 SEHNR, CDR2 FQNEAQ (reference sequence). The receptor was isolated from a human donor who donated a stem cell graft to a child with acute myeloid leukemia. The specimen comprised PBMCs from the stem cell graft donor, sampled from the stem cell graft. The rearrangement joins TRBV7-9 to TRBJ2-3, with a weak D call TRBD2 (5 bases). DNA of the CDR3: TGTGCCAGCAGCTTTATAGCGATAGATACGCAGTATTTT. This encodes CASSFIAIDTQYF. Using reference TRBV7-9 and TRBJ2-3 for the parts outside the CDR3, the full variable domain is DTGVSQNPRHKITKRGQNVTFRCDPISEHNRLYWYRQTLGQGPEFLTYFQNEAQLEKSRLLSDRFSAERPKGSFSTLEIQRTEQGDSAMYLCASSFIAIDTQYFGPGTRLTVL.